One T cell receptor (beta chain) is described in this entry. In its sample, this clonotype was seen a few times. Its antigen has not been determined. Per-base quality was not reported, and no clone a single base away is much larger than it. The source of the sample is a study of T cell repertoires in cytomegalovirus infection (dated by TCRdb to the late 2010s). Background for the entire study: Alongside well-studied HLA-B-restricted epitopes, the peptide stimulations were aimed at recently identified HLA-C-restricted CMV epitopes, whose presentation resists viral immunomodulation. The HLA type of each donor mattered for the analysis, because public TCR beta signatures pointed to carriage of CMV infection along with the matching HLA type. The research as a whole found: The ex vivo response was dominated by HLA-C-restricted CMV-specific TCR beta clonotypes, and the single most frequent clonotype in two of eight donors was supplied by these HLA-C-restricted clonotypes. Cumulative frequency of public TCR beta family members discriminated carriers of CMV infection plus the relevant HLA type in this cohort and an independent approximately 350-donor cohort.

Reading the label with the study, this specimen's treatment or condition is: in vitro stimulation with specific CMV peptide epitopes to enrich CMV-specific T cells. CDR1 and CDR2, looked up from the germline V gene, are MNHEY and SVGEGT. V is pruned by 1 base and J by 0 bases, leaving 3 bases of the junction without a gene match. The CDR3 goes from the cysteine to the phenylalanine over 17 residues. Only the CDR3 DNA is retained, 51 bases long and in frame from the first base. TCRdb lists the instrument as Illumina HiSeq 1500. TCRdb handled the public reads itself, with Q25 trimming in fastp and clone calling in MiXCR, and kept productive beta chains. A single entry per CDR3 protein holds the most common genes and DNA from its merged rows. A total of fewer than 350,000 distinct CDR3 sequences appear in this sample, around 29% of them only once. 15% to 25% of the sample lies in the top ten.

The receptor's source is a human donor in good health (CMV status not recorded). Some clones in this sample may be carry-over from other donors' samples. This receptor chain uses TRBV6-2 or TRBV6-3 and TRBJ2-4, and 10 junction bases match TRBD2. Sequencing was performed on cultured PBMCs, taken from culture after CMV antigen stimulation. The DNA sequence is given as TGTGCCAGCAGTTACTTAGCGGGGGGACCAGCCAAAAACATTCAGTACTTC. Its coded protein is CASSYLAGGPAKNIQYF.